What follows are 17 T cell receptor beta chains derived from one specimen sequenced in a study of T cells in Graves' hyperthyroidism and ophthalmopathy. RNA transcripts provided the source from which TCR beta CDR3 regions were amplified. HTBI primers were employed in a first-round RT-PCR of the TCR CDR3. MiXCR, run by TCRdb on the multiplex PCR reads, gives a single entry per CDR3 protein. The profile covers fewer than 350,000 distinct CDR3 sequences, with 18% appearing a single time and around 54% taken by the ten largest. Sequencing input: blood. The source of these receptors is a woman aged 45-59 years with Graves' hyperthyroidism.

The table lists this clonotype with many counts. The chain recombines TRBV18 with TRBJ2-3; TRBD2 agrees at 11 bases. The trim removed 0 bases at V and 4 bases at J, leaving 0 bases unmatched. The CDR3 is made up of 15 amino acids. Per germline, CDR1 KGHSH and CDR2 LQKENI. The CDR3 loop reads CASSPPLAGADTQYF. The CDR3 DNA reads as TGTGCCAGCTCACCACCACTAGCGGGAGCAGATACGCAGTATTTT.

The V call is TRBV5-1, the J call TRBJ2-1; 7 nucleotides line up with TRBD1. Trimming took 0 bases from V and 13 from J; bases not matched to a gene: 10. CDR1 and CDR2 (germline): SGHRS, YFSETQ. This CDR3 region has 14 residues. The CDR3 reads CASSLVDRDRLQFF. The CDR3 coding sequence is TGCGCCAGCAGCTTGGTCGACAGGGACCGATTACAGTTCTTC.

This clonotype was detected only a few times. The CDR3 reads CATSPRGYNEQFF. CDR3 DNA: TGTGCCACCAGCCCACGGGGATACAATGAGCAGTTCTTC. The chain carries TRBV15 and TRBJ2-1; weak D call: TRBD2 (5 bases). Looked up from germline, CDR1 is LNHNV and CDR2 is YYDKDF (reference sequence). The CDR3 covers 13 residues. The V and J ends lost 5 bases and 4 bases respectively, with 9 bases between them.

The chain uses TRBV7-9 and TRBJ2-7; the match to TRBD2 covers 10 bases. The CDR3 loop spans 15 amino acids. V lost 4 bases to trimming and J lost 6 bases; unmatched junction nucleotides: 9. Germline CDR1 SEHNR, CDR2 FQNEAQ (reference sequence). DNA of the CDR3: TGTGCCAGCAGCTCCCTAGCGGGAGAGGGGTTCGAGCAGTACTTC. As protein: CASSSLAGEGFEQYF.

This clonotype was recorded many times. The chain couples TRBV7-9 to TRBJ2-3, with a tentative D call TRBD2 (7 bases). V lost 3 bases and J 4 bases, leaving 11 bases between the germline ends. The CDR3 length is 14 residues. The germline V gene has CDR1 SEHNR and CDR2 FQNEAQ (reference sequence). CDR3 DNA sequence: TGTGCCAGCAGCTTGGGGGGGCGCGCAGATACGCAGTATTTT. Its translation: CASSLGGRADTQYF.

This clonotype was detected a few times. The chain recombines TRBV12-3 or TRBV12-4 with TRBJ1-5; 9 bases map to TRBD1. Germline trimming cut 5 bases from V and 2 bases from J; bases unmatched to any gene: 4. The CDR3 has 15 amino acids. The CDR3 DNA reads as TGTGCCAGCAGTAAGTGGGACAGGGGCAATCAGCCCCAGCATTTT. Amino acids: CASSKWDRGNQPQHF.

This clonotype has a handful of counts. For the CDR3, the DNA is TGTGCCAGCAGCGCTTCCGGGACTAGCGTGGCCCAGTACTTC. Translated, it gives CASSASGTSVAQYF. J is TRBJ2-5 and V is TRBV9; 10 bases match TRBD2. J gave up 9 bases and V 3 bases, and 8 bases lay outside the gene matches. CDR1 is SGDLS and CDR2 is YYNGEE in the germline V gene. The CDR3 has 14 residues.

About this clonotype: The junction and the germline gene differ at one end; a read error may be behind it. The rearrangement uses TRBV6-5 and TRBJ2-5; 7 bases agree with TRBD1. The germline gives CDR1 MNHEY, CDR2 SVGAGI. The CDR3 spans 15 residues. This chain's CDR3 is CAGSYSDRAQETQYF. Here the CDR3 DNA reads TGTGCCGGCAGTTACTCCGACAGGGCTCAAGAGACCCAGTACTTC.

The rearrangement uses TRBV6-1 and TRBJ2-2; D call uncertain. CDR1 and CDR2 (germline): MNHNS, SASEGT. V lost 4 bases and J 4 bases, leaving 7 bases between the germline ends. CDR3 length equals 13 residues. The CDR3 protein is CASSGASTGELFF. The CDR3, as DNA: TGTGCCAGCAGTGGAGCCAGCACCGGGGAGCTGTTTTTT.

This clonotype was seen a few times. The V and J genes are TRBV7-9 and TRBJ2-7, with 7 bases aligning to TRBD1. J was trimmed by 0 bases and V by 5 bases; bases with no gene match: 7. The germline CDR1 and CDR2 sequences are SEHNR and FQNEAQ (reference sequence). This CDR3 comprises 15 residues. CDR3 coding DNA: TGTGCCAGCAGCCCGGGACAGTTGAGCTCCTACGAGCAGTACTTC. Amino acid sequence: CASSPGQLSSYEQYF.

The chain joins TRBV19 to TRBJ2-3; TRBD2 matches at 7 bases. CDR3 length: 15 amino acids. Germline CDR1 is LNHDA and CDR2 is SQIVND (reference sequence). With V trimmed by 5 bases and J by 9 bases, 14 bases remained unmatched. The CDR3 region is CASSPGTGRHATQYF. CDR3 in DNA: TGTGCCAGTAGTCCAGGAACCGGGAGGCATGCAACGCAGTATTTT. The whole variable domain, filled in from reference TRBV19 and TRBJ2-3, reads DGGITQSPKYLFRKEGQNVTLSCEQNLNHDAMYWYRQDPGQGLRLIYYSQIVNDFQKGDIAEGYSVSREKKESFPLTVTSAQKNPTAFYLCASSPGTGRHATQYFGPGTRLTVL.

In its sample, this clonotype was seen many times. This sequence joins TRBV6-5 and TRBJ2-1; TRBD2 agrees at 9 bases. The CDR3 is 16 amino acids. Germline V CDR1 and CDR2: MNHEY, SVGAGI. The V segment lost 2 bases and the J segment 4 bases; nucleotides outside the gene matches: 6. Written as DNA, the CDR3 is TGTGCCAGCAGTTACAGGGCTAGCGGGAATTACAATGAGCAGTTCTTC. It codes for CASSYRASGNYNEQFF.

This clonotype was recorded at least ten times. The chain carries TRBV3-1 and TRBJ1-5; unclear D gene. Trimming left V 2 bases short and J 1 base short, with 15 bases between. This CDR3 has 17 amino acids. CDR1 LGHDT and CDR2 YNNKEL come from the germline V gene (reference sequence). The CDR3 DNA follows: TGTGCCAGCAGCCAATACCCCAAAGACGGGAGCAATCAGCCCCAGCATTTT. It yields the protein CASSQYPKDGSNQPQHF. Filled out from reference TRBV3-1 and TRBJ1-5, the complete variable domain reads DTAVSQTPKYLVTQMGNDKSIKCEQNLGHDTMYWYKQDSKKFLKIMFSYNNKELIINETVPNRFSPKSPDKAHLNLHINSLELGDSAVYFCASSQYPKDGSNQPQHFGDGTRLSIL.

This clonotype has a count of ten or more. V usage is TRBV6-1 and J usage is TRBJ1-1; 7 positions match TRBD1. The CDR3 runs 14 residues. Germline V gene data show CDR1 as MNHNS and CDR2 as SASEGT. With V trimmed by 7 bases and J by 1 base, 6 bases remained unmatched. For the CDR3, the DNA is TGTGCCAGCAAGTTAGGGACAGCGAACACTGAAGCTTTCTTT. This sequence encodes CASKLGTANTEAFF.

This clonotype was detected only a few times. The rearrangement joins TRBV7-9 to TRBJ1-3, with unresolved D. The germline V and J ends were trimmed by 6 bases and 8 bases, with 8 bases remaining between them. CDR1 and CDR2 from the germline V gene are SEHNR and FQNEAQ (reference sequence). CDR3 length: 11 residues. CDR3 coding DNA: TGTGCCAGCAGGTGGGAGGACACCATATATTTT. Protein sequence: CASRWEDTIYF.

J is TRBJ1-1 and V is TRBV6-5; D may be TRBD1 (5 bases). CDR1 and CDR2 from the germline V gene are MNHEY and SVGAGI. The germline V and J ends were trimmed by 0 bases and 7 bases, with 12 bases remaining between them. The CDR3 is 14 residues long. CDR3 coding DNA: TGTGCCAGCAGTTACTCGACAATGGGGCGTGAAGCTTTCTTT. The encoded protein is CASSYSTMGREAFF.

This clonotype was seen only a few times. The chain recombines TRBV5-1 with TRBJ1-1; no definite D call. Trimming shortened V by 0 bases and J by 2 bases, and 14 bases separated the two germline ends. Germline lookup yields CDR1 SGHRS and CDR2 YFSETQ. The length of the CDR3 is 16 residues. CDR3 protein: CASSLEVLQPNTEAFF. CDR3 DNA: TGCGCCAGCAGCTTGGAGGTTTTACAGCCCAACACTGAAGCTTTCTTT.